The present TCR beta chain was sequenced within a study of blood T cell repertoires in COVID-19. Clones were sequenced by immunoSEQ multiplex PCR, and TCRdb holds only the in-frame ones, with some missing. The table lists tens of thousands of clones, 89% of them singletons. The CDR3 loop spans 15 amino acids. Trimming stripped 0 bases from V and 3 bases from J, with 9 bases between. Germline CDR1 is SGDLS and CDR2 is YYNGEE. Input material: peripheral blood. The rearrangement links TRBV9 to TRBJ1-4; TRBD1 is a possible D gene (5 bases). The TCR comes from a man in his sixties with COVID-19, enrolled during active disease. This CDR3 reads CASSVDQGPNEKLFF. The CDR3 nucleotides are TGTGCCAGCAGCGTAGATCAGGGCCCTAATGAAAAACTGTTTTTT.